What follows is one T cell receptor beta chain and its context. As yet, its antigen is unknown. Trimming took 0 bases from V and 3 from J, leaving 12 bases between them. Germline values: CDR1 SGHVS, CDR2 FNYEAQ. The length of the CDR3 is 15 residues. The data were obtained in a study of T-cell memory formation after mild COVID-19. Study-wide findings and caveats: Cross-reactive memory apparently joined, as some responding clones appeared in pre-infection memory. CD4/CD8 balance characterized clones contracting day 15 to 85, and CD4+ skew characterized later expanders. Contracting CD8+ clones were enriched in EMRA, CD4+ mainly in CM and EM.

Amplification by 5'RACE using constant-segment primers produced TCR alpha and TCR beta cDNA libraries that carried sample barcodes and UMIs. TCRdb redid the calling of the 5' RACE reads with MiXCR, one entry per CDR3 protein. Seen here are about half a million distinct CDR3 sequences, roughly 20% observed once, and the top ten hold roughly an eighth. Sequenced: PBMCs or a T cell subset sorted from them (not recorded which). The chain recombines TRBV7-6 with TRBJ2-7, with D tentatively TRBD2 (6 bases). This TCR derives from an adult woman who had mild COVID-19 (a few samples of this study predate the infection). Cell type and time point are not known. The CDR3 DNA sequence: TGTGCCAGCAGCTTAGCCCCTACGGGAGACTACGAGCAGTACTTC. Translation gives CASSLAPTGDYEQYF.